This T cell receptor beta chain derives from a study of shared clonotypes between healthy human individuals. Germline CDR1 reads MNHEY; CDR2 reads SVGAGI. V dropped 0 bases and J dropped 6 bases, with 14 bases sitting between them. The CDR3 is 15 residues long. Produced via immunoSEQ multiplex PCR; TCRdb's table is partial and in-frame only. The table includes about 2.5 million clones, just under 95% detected once. The rearrangement joins TRBV6-5 to TRBJ1-2; D unresolved. The TCR comes from a man aged 18 to 30 in good health. Some clones in this sample may be carry-over from other donors' samples. Sequencing was performed on naive CD4+ T cells from PBMCs. Subset given: CD45RA+ positively selected. The chain's CDR3 is CASSYSWRQSNGYTF. CDR3 in DNA: TGTGCCAGCAGTTACTCTTGGAGGCAAAGTAATGGCTACACCTTC.